Listed below are T cell receptor beta chains from one sample, sequenced in a study of patients and donors after allogeneic stem cell transplantation. TCRdb processed the RT-PCR reads anew with MiXCR; each CDR3 protein has one entry. Counted here are about 410,000 distinct CDR3 sequences, approximately 16% occurring once; the ten biggest clones make up around 7.2%. The sample consisted of blood, either unsorted or a sorted T cell fraction (not recorded which). These receptors all come from a human donor who was either an allogeneic HSCT recipient or a stem cell or donor lymphocyte infusion donor (not recorded which). It is not recorded whose cells these are; they may come from a transplant donor. The CDR3 runs from the conserved cysteine through the conserved F or W. Fields, in order: J gene, clone size, V gene, D gene, CDR3 protein, CDR3 DNA. D genes are given only for firm matches. Expanded clones get a size class; other rows say once, few or many, or leave the size out.

TRBJ2-7 . TRBV24-1 . CATSDLPRQEGQYF TGTGCCACCAGTGATTTGCCTAGACAGGAGGGGCAGTACTTC
TRBJ2-7 few TRBV7-8 TRBD1 CASSSGTGGYEQYF TGTGCCAGCAGCTCAGGGACAGGGGGATACGAGCAGTACTTC
TRBJ2-2 . TRBV9 . CASSARGSGELFF TGTGCCAGCAGCGCTAGGGGATCCGGGGAGCTGTTTTTT
TRBJ2-6 . TRBV12-3/TRBV12-4 TRBD1 CASSQTGLGKDVLTF TGTGCCAGCAGCCAGACAGGGCTCGGTAAAGACGTCCTGACTTTC
TRBJ2-2 . TRBV18 TRBD2 CASSSPGLMNTGELFF TGTGCCAGCTCATCCCCGGGACTAATGAACACCGGGGAGCTGTTTTTT
TRBJ2-3 . TRBV20-1 TRBD2 CSASERTRPSTDTQYF TGCAGTGCTAGCGAAAGGACTAGGCCTAGCACAGATACGCAGTATTTT
TRBJ1-5 . TRBV7-2 . CASSSRGISNQPQHF TGTGCCAGCAGCTCCCGCGGGATCAGCAATCAGCCCCAGCATTTT
TRBJ2-2 few TRBV6-6 . CASKQTNTGELFF TGTGCCAGTAAACAGACGAACACCGGGGAGCTGTTTTTT
TRBJ1-4 few TRBV5-1 . CASRRAENEKLFF TGCGCCAGCCGACGGGCCGAAAATGAAAAACTGTTTTTT
TRBJ2-1 . TRBV7-2 TRBD1 CASSPDRGRRGEQFF TGTGCCAGCAGCCCCGACAGGGGGCGGAGGGGTGAGCAGTTCTTC
TRBJ1-3 few TRBV15 . CATSFSDGNTIYF TGTGCCACCAGCTTTAGTGACGGAAACACCATATATTTT
TRBJ1-6 few TRBV5-5 . CASSREGARNSPLHF TGTGCCAGCAGCCGGGAAGGGGCAAGGAATTCACCCCTCCACTTT
TRBJ1-4 . TRBV12-3/TRBV12-4 TRBD1 CASRFGDRRYEKLFF TGTGCCAGCAGATTCGGGGACAGGAGATATGAAAAACTGTTTTTT
TRBJ2-3 . TRBV7-3 TRBD2 CASSLWGSGVGDTQYF TGTGCCAGCAGCTTATGGGGTAGCGGGGTTGGAGATACGCAGTATTTT
TRBJ2-3 . TRBV5-6 TRBD2 CASSPGTSGGITDTQYF TGTGCCAGCAGCCCGGGGACTAGCGGGGGGATCACAGATACGCAGTATTTT
TRBJ2-5 . TRBV4-2 TRBD2 CASSSARTSGVQETQYF TGTGCCAGCAGCTCGGCTCGGACTAGCGGGGTCCAAGAGACCCAGTACTTC
TRBJ2-4 . TRBV20-1 . CSARTLAKNIQYF TGCAGTGCTAGAACATTGGCTAAAAACATTCAGTACTTC